This paragraph reports one TCR beta chain. As yet, its antigen is unknown. This sample was taken from a study of cytomegalovirus exposure and HLA in healthy donors. In the study overall: Falling in the Caucasian-associated ancestry cluster were 81% of a few hundred genotyped donors.

This CDR3 comprises 15 residues. Germline CDR1 is SQVTM and CDR2 is ANQGSEA. Germline trimming cut 6 bases from V and 4 bases from J; bases unmatched to any gene: 15. Study-level points and caveats: Analysis performed later found 16,951 TCR beta sequences associated with HLA alleles at 0.05 false discovery rate.

Both 60 Vbeta primers and 13 Jbeta primers went into the PCR. Profiled with immunoSEQ multiplex PCR; TCRdb holds only in-frame clones, not every one. The profile shows approximately 150,000 clones, roughly 80% of them singletons. The source is a male donor in good health and CMV-seronegative. What was sequenced was PBMCs. J is TRBJ2-7 and V is TRBV29-1; 7 bases are shared with TRBD1. The CDR3 bases are TGCAGCGTCGGTACCAGAGGCAGGGGGATTTACGAGCAGTACTTC. It is translated as CSVGTRGRGIYEQYF.